This TCR beta chain was obtained from a study of blood T cell repertoires in COVID-19. Across the whole study: There were acute and convalescent COVID-19 samples, and they came from the United States, Italy and Spain. Nucleic acid was either cDNA or gDNA, and it came from T cells, B-cell-depleted T cells, or PBMCs.

How the authors handled the data: Using reference gene primer amplification, nucleated cell counts were estimated. This table comes from immunoSEQ multiplex PCR, and its TCRdb copy is limited to in-frame clones, with some not included. For V, J and clone size, that table is used; D and trimming come from the DNA. This sample yields roughly 250,000 clones, of which about 85% are seen a single time; 4% belongs to the top ten. With 5 bases removed from V and 11 bases from J, the gap between germline ends came to 15 bases. The CDR3 loop spans 12 amino acids. Sequences were obtained from peripheral blood. The chain uses TRBV12-3 or TRBV12-4 and TRBJ2-5; D is perhaps TRBD2 (6 bases). The sequence derives from a man aged 55 to 70 who had recovered from COVID-19. In nucleotides, the CDR3 is TGTGCCAGCAGTCGCCTTTGGGACTCTCAGTACTTC. Translation: CASSRLWDSQYF.